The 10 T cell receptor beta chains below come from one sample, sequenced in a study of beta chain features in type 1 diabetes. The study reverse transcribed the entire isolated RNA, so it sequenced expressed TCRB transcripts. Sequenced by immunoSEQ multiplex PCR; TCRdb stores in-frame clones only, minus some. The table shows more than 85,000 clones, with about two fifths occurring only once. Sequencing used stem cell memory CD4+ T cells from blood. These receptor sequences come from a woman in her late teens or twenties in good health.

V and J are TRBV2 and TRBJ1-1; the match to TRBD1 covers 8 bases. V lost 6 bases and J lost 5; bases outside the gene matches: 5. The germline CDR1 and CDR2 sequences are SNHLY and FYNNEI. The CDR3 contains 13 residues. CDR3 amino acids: CASRGDRGTEAFF. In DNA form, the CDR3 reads TGTGCCAGCAGGGGCGACAGGGGAACTGAAGCTTTCTTT.

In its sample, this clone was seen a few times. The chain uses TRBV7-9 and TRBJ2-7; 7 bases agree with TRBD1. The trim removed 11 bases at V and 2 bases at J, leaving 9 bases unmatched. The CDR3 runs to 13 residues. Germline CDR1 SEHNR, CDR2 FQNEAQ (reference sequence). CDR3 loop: CAGMGDRTYEQYF. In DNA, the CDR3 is TGTGCCGGGATGGGGGACAGAACCTACGAGCAGTACTTC.

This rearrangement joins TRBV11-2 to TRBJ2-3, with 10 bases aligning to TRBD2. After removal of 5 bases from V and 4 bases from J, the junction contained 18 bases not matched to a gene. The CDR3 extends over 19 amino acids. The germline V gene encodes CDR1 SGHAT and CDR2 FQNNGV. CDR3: CASSRLPKPLAGDPDTQYF. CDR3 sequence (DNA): TGTGCCAGCAGCCGCTTGCCCAAACCTCTAGCGGGAGACCCAGATACGCAGTATTTT.

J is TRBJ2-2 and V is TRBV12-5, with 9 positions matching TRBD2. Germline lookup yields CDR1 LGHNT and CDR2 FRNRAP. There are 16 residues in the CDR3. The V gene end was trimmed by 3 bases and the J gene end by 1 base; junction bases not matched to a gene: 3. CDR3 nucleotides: TGTGCTAGTGGTTTCTCAGCGGGAGGGAACACCGGGGAGCTGTTTTTT. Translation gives CASGFSAGGNTGELFF.

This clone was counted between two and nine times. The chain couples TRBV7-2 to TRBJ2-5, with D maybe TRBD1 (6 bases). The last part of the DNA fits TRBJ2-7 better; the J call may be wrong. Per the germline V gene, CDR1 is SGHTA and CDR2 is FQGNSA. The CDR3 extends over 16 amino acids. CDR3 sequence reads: CASRLGATFKSYEQYF. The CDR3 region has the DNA TGTGCCAGCCGGTTGGGGGCGACTTTTAAATCCTACGAGCAGTACTTC.

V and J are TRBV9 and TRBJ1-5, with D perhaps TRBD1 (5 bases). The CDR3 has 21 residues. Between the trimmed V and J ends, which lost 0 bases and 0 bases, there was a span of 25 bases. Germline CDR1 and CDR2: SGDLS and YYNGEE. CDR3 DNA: TGTGCCAGCAGCGTAGCGTTCTTAGCGGGACCCGAGGATTATAGCAATCAGCCCCAGCATTTT. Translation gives CASSVAFLAGPEDYSNQPQHF.

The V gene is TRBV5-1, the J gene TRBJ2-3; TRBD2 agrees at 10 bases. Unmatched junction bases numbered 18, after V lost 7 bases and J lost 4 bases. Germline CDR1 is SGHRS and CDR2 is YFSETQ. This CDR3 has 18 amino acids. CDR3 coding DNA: TGCGCCAGCTCCACCCGGATTAGCGGGAGGATAAACCCAGATACGCAGTATTTT. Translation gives CASSTRISGRINPDTQYF.

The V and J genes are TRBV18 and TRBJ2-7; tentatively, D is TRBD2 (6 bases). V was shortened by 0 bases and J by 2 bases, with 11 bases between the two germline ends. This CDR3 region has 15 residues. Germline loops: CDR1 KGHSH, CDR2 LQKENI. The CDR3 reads CASSPPSLAPYEQYF. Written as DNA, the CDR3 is TGTGCCAGCTCACCACCGTCGCTAGCGCCCTACGAGCAGTACTTC.

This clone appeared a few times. CDR3 in DNA: TGTGCCAGCAGAAGTGGACAGGCCTATGGCTACACCTTC. Its protein product is CASRSGQAYGYTF. The chain carries TRBV28 and TRBJ1-2, with 7 bases aligning to TRBD1. Germline CDR1 is MDHEN and CDR2 is SYDVKM. The CDR3 sequence is 13 residues long. V was pared by 6 bases and J by 4 bases, with 5 bases of the junction left unmatched.

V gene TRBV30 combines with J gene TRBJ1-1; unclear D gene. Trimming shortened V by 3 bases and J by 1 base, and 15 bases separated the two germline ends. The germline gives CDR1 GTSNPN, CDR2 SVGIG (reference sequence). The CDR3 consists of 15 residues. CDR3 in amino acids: CAWRRTPGPNTEAFF. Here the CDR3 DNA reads TGTGCCTGGAGACGTACTCCTGGGCCGAACACTGAAGCTTTCTTT.